These 28 T cell receptor beta chains were all obtained from the same sample, sequenced in a study of OX40 agonist ivuxolimab in advanced cancers. The method was immunoSEQ multiplex PCR; TCRdb's version includes in-frame clones alone and lacks a portion of them. The sample includes some 39,000 clones, roughly three quarters seen only once; the top ten take around 10%. Sequencing used CD4+ or CD8+ T cells sorted from blood, obtained in a trial of the OX40 agonist ivuxolimab. All receptors derive from an adult with an advanced solid tumor such as melanoma, head and neck, liver or kidney cancer.

The sample holds a few counts of this clone. This chain uses TRBV30 with TRBJ1-5; D not resolved. V lost 2 bases to trimming and J lost 7 bases, with 15 bases between them. The CDR3 is 14 amino acids. Germline V CDR1 and CDR2: GTSNPN, SVGIG (reference sequence). The CDR3 sequence is CAWSTSTLEQPQHF. The CDR3 nucleotides are TGTGCCTGGAGTACTAGTACGTTGGAACAGCCCCAGCATTTT.

The chain has TRBV2 and TRBJ2-2; 8 positions agree with TRBD2. Germline CDR1 reads SNHLY; CDR2 reads FYNNEI. This CDR3 has 15 residues. J gave up 7 bases and V 5 bases, and 9 bases lay outside the gene matches. CDR3 bases: TGTGCCAGCAGTTTACGGGGGGGCCTTGGCGGGGAGCTGTTTTTT. It translates to CASSLRGGLGGELFF.

The J gene is TRBJ2-7, the V gene TRBV7-9, with D unclear. The CDR3 sequence is 15 residues long. Germline-derived CDR1 and CDR2 are SEHNR and FQNEAQ (reference sequence). The ends were cut back, 1 base at V and 5 bases at J, with 15 bases in the middle. The CDR3 loop is CASSLGEKGPDEQYF. CDR3 coding DNA: TGTGCCAGCAGCTTAGGAGAGAAGGGCCCCGACGAGCAGTACTTC.

This clone appeared a single time. This sequence joins TRBV6-1 and TRBJ1-1; the D is unclear. Per germline, CDR1 MNHNS and CDR2 SASEGT. The V and J ends lost 7 bases and 4 bases respectively, with 13 bases between them. The CDR3 is made up of 13 amino acids. In nucleotides, the CDR3 is TGTGCCAGCAAGACGCCCGGAGGCACTGAAGCTTTCTTT. Amino acid sequence: CASKTPGGTEAFF.

This clone has a single count. The chain uses TRBV6-5 and TRBJ1-6; D unresolved. Germline assignment: CDR1 MNHEY and CDR2 SVGAGI. The CDR3 sequence is 11 residues long. V was trimmed by 5 bases and J by 10 bases, leaving 6 bases between them. CDR3 nucleotides: TGTGCCAGCAGTCCAGGATCACCCCTCCACTTT. Encoded protein: CASSPGSPLHF.

This clone counts as medium-sized. The chain has TRBV10-1 and TRBJ2-7, with 7 bases fitting TRBD1. Germline V gene lookup returns CDR1 WNHNN and CDR2 SYGVQD (reference sequence). The V gene end was trimmed by 1 base and the J gene end by 4 bases; junction bases not matched to a gene: 7. This CDR3 has 15 residues. CDR3 sequence reads: CASSEYIGTEYEQYF. CDR3 sequence (DNA): TGCGCCAGCAGTGAGTATATCGGGACAGAGTACGAGCAGTACTTC.

The rearrangement links TRBV5-1 to TRBJ1-2; TRBD1 aligns across 10 bases. V was pared by 4 bases and J by 1 base, with 10 bases of the junction left unmatched. The CDR3 length is 17 residues. Germline V gene lookup returns CDR1 SGHRS and CDR2 YFSETQ. The CDR3 DNA follows: TGCGCCAGCAGCATTTGGGGACAGGGGATCTTTAACTATGGCTACACCTTC. This encodes CASSIWGQGIFNYGYTF.

The rearrangement links TRBV10-3 to TRBJ1-1; D is possibly TRBD1 (5 bases). Germline CDR1 reads ENHRY; CDR2 reads SYGVKD. Trimming cost V 7 bases and J 2 bases, with 14 bases left between them. The CDR3 runs 14 residues. The CDR3 reads CAIIPGKGNTEAFF. The CDR3, as DNA: TGTGCCATCATCCCAGGGAAGGGCAACACTGAAGCTTTCTTT.

This clone was picked up a small number of times. The chain is built from TRBV5-1 and TRBJ2-5; perhaps TRBD1 as D (6 bases). The CDR3 loop spans 16 amino acids. Germline CDR1 and CDR2: SGHRS and YFSETQ. Between the trimmed V and J ends, which lost 0 bases and 2 bases, there was a span of 14 bases. CDR3 loop: CASSLVGAGVQETQYF. Written as DNA, the CDR3 is TGCGCCAGCAGCTTGGTTGGGGCAGGGGTGCAAGAGACCCAGTACTTC.

V and J are TRBV5-4 and TRBJ2-5; D may be TRBD1 or TRBD2 (5 bases each). Trimming pared 1 base from V and 1 base from J, leaving 14 bases between. Germline V gene lookup returns CDR1 SGHNT and CDR2 YYREEE (reference sequence). This CDR3 contains 16 residues. The CDR3 protein is CASSLQGFGGQETQYF. Written as DNA, the CDR3 is TGTGCCAGCAGCTTGCAGGGCTTTGGGGGCCAAGAGACCCAGTACTTC.

V usage is TRBV5-4 and J usage is TRBJ1-2; possibly TRBD1 for D (5 bases). This CDR3 comprises 12 residues. Germline V lookup: CDR1 SGHNT, CDR2 YYREEE (reference sequence). The germline V and J ends were trimmed by 10 bases and 8 bases, with 18 bases remaining between them. The CDR3 nucleotides read TGTGCCGGACAAGGGCGGGGGTTCGGCTACACCTTC. Residues: CAGQGRGFGYTF.

This clone was detected only once. This chain connects TRBV7-6 to TRBJ1-5; D is unresolved. This CDR3 comprises 16 residues. CDR1 and CDR2 (germline): SGHVS, FNYEAQ. V shed 1 base and J shed 5 bases, with 15 bases lying between them. The DNA for the CDR3 is TGTGCCAGCAGCTTAGGCGTAAGGCAACCGGATCAGCCCCAGCATTTT. Translated: CASSLGVRQPDQPQHF.

The V and J genes are TRBV9 and TRBJ2-5, with D perhaps assigned TRBD1 or TRBD2 (5 bases each). The CDR3 contains 14 residues. Trimming removed 6 bases at V and 4 bases at J, with 16 bases between. Germline V gene data show CDR1 as SGDLS and CDR2 as YYNGEE. CDR3 in amino acids: CASTSKPGPETQYF. CDR3 in DNA: TGTGCCAGCACCTCCAAGCCGGGACCAGAGACCCAGTACTTC.

This clone is judged large. The chain carries TRBV14 and TRBJ2-2; weak D call: TRBD1 (6 bases). The CDR3 has 14 residues. V dropped 4 bases and J dropped 5 bases, with 11 bases sitting between them. From germline, CDR1 is SGHDN and CDR2 FVKESK. The CDR3 region is CASSPITGTGELFF. In DNA, the CDR3 is TGTGCCAGCAGCCCGATCACAGGGACCGGGGAGCTGTTTTTT.

The genes are TRBV4-1 and TRBJ2-7; 8 bases align to TRBD1. The CDR3 is 15 amino acids. Germline CDR1 reads MGHRA; CDR2 reads YSYEKL. Trimming took 1 base from V and 3 from J; bases not matched to a gene: 5. The CDR3 DNA follows: TGCGCCAGCAGCCAAGGCGGGACAGGAAGCTACGAGCAGTACTTC. The encoded protein is CASSQGGTGSYEQYF.

The rearrangement uses TRBV14 and TRBJ1-1, with no clear D. Germline CDR1 reads SGHDN; CDR2 reads FVKESK. Trimming left V 6 bases short and J 3 bases short, with 11 bases between. The CDR3 is 13 amino acids. Written as DNA, the CDR3 is TGTGCCAGCAGAGGAGGGAGGCACACTGAAGCTTTCTTT. Its translation: CASRGGRHTEAFF.

The chain joins TRBV9 to TRBJ1-4; D is possibly TRBD1 (6 bases). The germline gives CDR1 SGDLS, CDR2 YYNGEE. V was trimmed by 5 bases and J by 5 bases, leaving 16 bases between them. CDR3 length: 15 amino acids. The CDR3 DNA sequence: TGTGCCAGCAGTACAGGGATGGCGTCGAATGAAAAACTGTTTTTT. Protein product: CASSTGMASNEKLFF.

The rearrangement links TRBV7-2 to TRBJ2-5, with 9 bases lining up with TRBD1. The J call may be faulty, since TRBJ2-7 better matches the DNA end. The CDR3 spans 15 residues. Looked up from germline, CDR1 is SGHTA and CDR2 is FQGNSA. Here the CDR3 reads CASSFLTGGGYEQYF. In nucleotides, the CDR3 is TGTGCCAGCAGCTTTTTGACAGGGGGAGGTTACGAGCAGTACTTC.

This clone was observed a single time. The chain carries TRBV5-4 and TRBJ2-1; D gene unclear. V gave up 0 bases and J gave up 7 bases, with 11 bases separating them. CDR3 length: 14 residues. The germline V gene encodes CDR1 SGHNT and CDR2 YYREEE (reference sequence). The CDR3 loop reads CASSLAVLRNEQFF. CDR3 DNA sequence: TGTGCCAGCAGCTTGGCCGTTTTGCGGAATGAGCAGTTCTTC.

This chain connects TRBV4-2 to TRBJ2-1; a weak D match, TRBD2 (5 bases). CDR1 and CDR2 from the germline V gene are LGHNA and YNFKEQ. Trimming stripped 3 bases from V and 13 bases from J, with 16 bases between. The CDR3 totals 13 residues. The CDR3 sequence: CASSHQTTRTQFF. Written as DNA, the CDR3 is TGTGCCAGCAGCCACCAAACCACTAGGACTCAGTTCTTC.

The J gene is TRBJ1-6, the V gene TRBV18; 8 bases align to TRBD1. With V trimmed by 6 bases and J by 9 bases, 7 bases remained unmatched. The CDR3 is made up of 14 amino acids. The germline gives CDR1 KGHSH, CDR2 LQKENI. The CDR3 is CASSYGQGTSPLHF. The DNA for the CDR3 is TGTGCCAGCTCTTACGGACAGGGTACTTCACCCCTCCACTTT.

The chain recombines TRBV19 with TRBJ2-7; the match to TRBD1 covers 10 bases. The length of the CDR3 is 14 residues. Germline V gene data show CDR1 as LNHDA and CDR2 as SQIVND (reference sequence). V shed 7 bases and J 3 bases; nucleotides not matched to a gene: 6. CDR3 DNA: TGTGCCAGTACCCCGACAGGGGGCATCTACGAGCAGTACTTC. It encodes CASTPTGGIYEQYF.

A few counts support this clone. DNA for the CDR3: TGTGCCAGCAGCCCCCCCGCTAGGCCCCAGCATTTT. This encodes CASSPPARPQHF. The chain joins TRBV7-8 to TRBJ1-5; D gene unclear. Trimming pared 5 bases from V and 9 bases from J, leaving 11 bases between. Germline V gene data show CDR1 as SGHVS and CDR2 as FQNEAQ. The CDR3 runs to 12 residues.

J is TRBJ2-7 and V is TRBV18, with 10 bases aligning to TRBD1. CDR1 and CDR2 (germline): KGHSH, LQKENI. J gave up 7 bases and V 3 bases, and 9 bases lay outside the gene matches. The CDR3 runs 15 residues. In nucleotides, the CDR3 is TGTGCCAGCTCACCGACAGGGGGCGGAAGACAAGAGCAGTACTTC. Amino acid sequence: CASSPTGGGRQEQYF.

This clone was found once. The V call is TRBV7-9, the J call TRBJ1-1; possibly TRBD1 for D (5 bases). Trimming shortened V by 5 bases and J by 4 bases, and 14 bases separated the two germline ends. In germline, CDR1 is SEHNR, CDR2 FQNEAQ (reference sequence). This CDR3 is built from 14 residues. In nucleotides, the CDR3 is TGTGCCAGCAGCCGCAAGGGGTTGGGCACTGAAGCTTTCTTT. Translated, it gives CASSRKGLGTEAFF.

CDR3 in DNA: TGCGCCAGCAGCTTGGCAGGGACCCACACCACTGAAGCTTTCTTT. Protein sequence: CASSLAGTHTTEAFF. The chain uses TRBV5-1 and TRBJ1-1, with a weak D call TRBD1 (5 bases). CDR1 and CDR2 from the germline V gene are SGHRS and YFSETQ. The CDR3 runs 15 residues. V was trimmed by 0 bases and J by 4 bases, leaving 13 bases between them. Filled out from reference TRBV5-1 and TRBJ1-1, the complete variable domain reads KAGVTQTPRYLIKTRGQQVTLSCSPISGHRSVSWYQQTPGQGLQFLFEYFSETQRNKGNFPGRFSGRQFSNSRSEMNVSTLELGDSALYLCASSLAGTHTTEAFFGQGTRLTVV.

This chain uses TRBV14 with TRBJ2-5; 10 positions match TRBD2. The CDR3 runs to 14 residues. V lost 4 bases to trimming and J lost 5 bases; unmatched junction nucleotides: 4. The V gene's germline CDR1 is SGHDN and CDR2 FVKESK. CDR3 DNA: TGTGCCAGCAGCCCTTATAGCGGGGGGGAGACCCAGTACTTC. Translated: CASSPYSGGETQYF. Full variable domain (rest looked up from reference TRBV14 and TRBJ2-5): EAGVTQFPSHSVIEKGQTVTLRCDPISGHDNLYWYRRVMGKEIKFLLHFVKESKQDESGMPNNRFLAERTGGTYSTLKVQPAELEDSGVYFCASSPYSGGETQYFGPGTRLLVL.

J is TRBJ2-1 and V is TRBV19; TRBD1 might be the D (5 bases). Per the germline V gene, CDR1 is LNHDA and CDR2 is SQIVND (reference sequence). The CDR3 spans 12 residues. Trimming pared 7 bases from V and 7 bases from J, leaving 11 bases between. This CDR3 reads CASTQGWNEQFF. The CDR3 nucleotides read TGTGCCAGTACTCAGGGATGGAATGAGCAGTTCTTC.